These T cell receptor beta chains were read from a single sample in a study of CD4+ T cells in melanoma. Assay: immunoSEQ multiplex PCR; the TCRdb copy retains only in-frame clones and omits some. The sample contains around 50,000 clones, about 91% of which appear only once. The sample comprised peripheral blood. The receptors were sampled from a human donor with melanoma. The CDR3 runs from the conserved cysteine through the conserved F or W. The D gene is left open where the match is weak. Some rows have no size entry. The others give once, few or many, or a class for an expanded clone.

CDR3 protein | CDR3 DNA | J gene | V gene | D gene | clone size
CASSVATGELFF | TGTGCCAGCAGCGTAGCCACCGGGGAGCTGTTTTTT | TRBJ2-2 | TRBV9 | NA | NA
CASSLAGGQPPLWYF | TGTGCCAGCAGCTTGGCGGGAGGGCAACCTCCCCTGTGGTACTTC | TRBJ2-7 | TRBV5-6 | TRBD2 | NA
CATSREAGDIQYF | TGTGCCACCAGCAGAGAGGCAGGGGACATTCAGTACTTC | TRBJ2-4 | TRBV15 | NA | NA
CASSYLQGASEKLFF | TGTGCCAGCAGTTACCTACAGGGGGCGAGTGAAAAACTGTTTTTT | TRBJ1-4 | TRBV6-5 | TRBD1 | NA
CASSSYAGVGNTIYF | TGTGCCAGCAGTTCCTATGCAGGGGTTGGGAACACCATATATTTT | TRBJ1-3 | TRBV6-5 | NA | once
CASSQVFVFVPTGTEPDPDYGYTF | TGTGCCAGCAGCCAAGTCTTTGTGTTCGTCCCGACTGGGACAGAGCCGGATCCGGACTATGGCTACACCTTC | TRBJ1-2 | TRBV4-2 | TRBD1 | once
CASSQDLGSTQHF | TGTGCCAGCAGCCAAGATCTCGGATCAACCCAGCATTTT | TRBJ1-5 | TRBV14 | NA | NA
CAWRGGGAYEQYF | TGTGCCTGGAGGGGCGGCGGAGCCTACGAGCAGTACTTC | TRBJ2-7 | TRBV30 | NA | medium-sized
CAWRPQGATNEKLFF | TGTGCCTGGAGGCCGCAGGGGGCAACTAATGAAAAACTGTTTTTT | TRBJ1-4 | TRBV30 | TRBD1 | NA
CASSSGTSSSGNTIYF | TGTGCCAGCAGTTCCGGGACATCCAGCTCTGGAAACACCATATATTTT | TRBJ1-3 | TRBV7-9 | NA | NA
CASSTIGLAGSYEQYF | TGTGCCAGCAGCACAATAGGACTAGCGGGTTCCTACGAGCAGTACTTC | TRBJ2-7 | TRBV6-6 | TRBD2 | NA
CASSPSDTDTQYF | TGTGCCAGCTCACCATCCGATACAGATACGCAGTATTTT | TRBJ2-3 | TRBV18 | NA | NA
CASSLRSGEAIDEQYF | TGTGCCAGCAGCTTACGTTCAGGGGAGGCTATTGACGAGCAGTACTTC | TRBJ2-7 | TRBV11-1 | NA | NA
CASSLTGSQTQYF | TGTGCCAGCAGCTTGACAGGGAGTCAGACCCAGTACTTC | TRBJ2-5 | TRBV6-6 | TRBD1 | NA
CASSLPGTSGGHRDEQFF | TGTGCCAGCAGCTTACCCGGGACTAGCGGGGGCCATAGGGATGAGCAGTTCTTC | TRBJ2-1 | TRBV7-2 | TRBD2 | NA
CASRPGVGADTQYF | TGTGCCAGTCGACCCGGGGTAGGCGCAGATACGCAGTATTTT | TRBJ2-3 | TRBV27 | NA | once
CASSRGLGRANVLTF | TGTGCCAGCAGTAGGGGGTTAGGACGGGCCAACGTCCTGACTTTC | TRBJ2-6 | TRBV28 | NA | NA
CASSQVLAGGRLSTDTQYF | TGCGCCAGCAGCCAAGTACTAGCGGGGGGGCGCTTAAGCACAGATACGCAGTATTTT | TRBJ2-3 | TRBV4-1 | TRBD2 | NA
CASSLRQRGETQYF | TGTGCCAGCAGCTTACGCCAGCGAGGAGAGACCCAGTACTTC | TRBJ2-5 | TRBV7-3 | NA | NA
CASRGQGPNTEAFF | TGCGCCAGCAGGGGACAAGGCCCAAACACTGAAGCTTTCTTT | TRBJ1-1 | TRBV10-2 | NA | NA